This T cell receptor beta chain was recovered during a study of T cell responses to AZD1222 COVID-19 vaccine. Sequencing used immunoSEQ multiplex PCR; TCRdb keeps in-frame clones, though not all of them. Counted here are roughly 150,000 clones, 92% occurring once; the ten biggest clones make up around 0.99%. Of note for this clone: The antigen is unknown.

Findings of the study overall: Baseline seropositivity occurred in only a handful of AZD1222 recipients. Donor demographics were predominantly white British with a female majority; clonal diversity may be underestimated. Dominant at 160-218 and 743-854, vaccine-associated CD4 TCRs also spanned spike.

Germline V gene lookup returns CDR1 LGHNA and CDR2 YNFKEQ. V was pared by 4 bases and J by 3 bases, with 9 bases between. The CDR3 length is 13 residues. The chain uses TRBV4-2 and TRBJ1-2; the D is unclear. The source was peripheral blood, collected 28 days after the second AZD1222 dose. The clonotype was recovered from an adult who received the AZD1222 COVID-19 vaccine. The CDR3 region is CASSRIRDYGYTF. The CDR3 nucleotides read TGTGCCAGCAGCCGAATAAGGGACTATGGCTACACCTTC.